This TCR beta chain was sequenced during a study of blood T cell repertoires in COVID-19 (dated by TCRdb to the early 2020s). Regarding the complete study: The collaborator samples originated in the United States, Italy and Spain and spanned the acute and convalescent phases of COVID-19. The prospective study material was composed of cDNA or gDNA derived from T cells, B-cell-depleted T cells, or PBMCs. Subjects who had been exposed to COVID-19, were actively infected with it, or had recovered from it provided the deeply sampled blood TCRbeta repertoires that made up the dataset. The repertoires were released in a freely available public database meant as a resource for research on the immune response to SARS-CoV-2. The samples were drawn from two sources: the first 160 participants of the ongoing ImmuneRACE study, and 1,000 to 1,500 subjects contributed by 6 global collaborators. The sample metadata nearly always contained a de-identified subject ID, COVID-19 status, age in years and sex. HLA class I and class II types, where available, came from metadata supplied by the sample provider rather than from assay-based typing.

What the authors observed across the whole study: Clinical and demographic metadata were provided uncurated, with the amount varying by source and participant.

Remarks on this clone: Its recognized antigen is unknown. It has no much larger one-base neighbor in the sample; base qualities were not kept.

CDR1 and CDR2 (SGHNT, YENEEA) derive from the germline V gene. Measured from the cysteine to the phenylalanine, the CDR3 is 16 residues long. The CDR3 DNA has 48 bases and is translated from base 1. The junction carries 18 bases between V and J, which are trimmed by 5 bases and 3 bases respectively. TCRbeta CDR3 regions were amplified from genomic DNA using the immunoSEQ Assay, a bias-controlled multiplex PCR. The source study handled its data this way. Nucleated cell counts per sample were estimated from amplification of reference gene primers within the assay. Sequence reads were collapsed and filtered to measure the absolute abundance of every unique TCRbeta CDR3 rearrangement. For each sample, productive Simpson clonality was calculated as the square root of Simpson's diversity index across productive rearrangements. This is the immuneACCESS table as TCRdb keeps it, with only in-frame sequences that have V and J called. A part of the clones is gone; compared with another copy, unresolved V genes explain less than half, and the rest is unexplained. Clone size and V and J calls were adopted from that table, with D and trimming inferred from the DNA. In this sample the table shows about 260,000 clones, around four fifths of which occur a single time. The ten largest clones capture 3.5% to 5.5% of the sample.

Samples from volunteer blood donors who had recovered from COVID-19 were contributed by a second Seattle source. Whole blood was collected in K2EDTA tubes by collaborating institutions according to the institutions' own protocols. Collaborator samples were shipped for TCRbeta analysis as frozen whole blood, isolated PBMCs, or DNA extracted from either sample type. Sequencing was done on a sample of peripheral blood. The rearranged segments are TRBV11-3 and TRBJ2-3; the D gene is perhaps TRBD1, on 6 matching bases. This clonotype was obtained from a man aged 55 to 70 who had recovered from COVID-19. The sequence in DNA is TGTGCCAGCAGCCCACCTCCAGGGGAAGCGACAGATACGCAGTATTTT. Its coded protein is CASSPPPGEATDTQYF.